Below, 30 T cell receptor beta chains from the same sample are listed, as sequenced in a study of beta chain features in type 1 diabetes. Study-level points and caveats: Moderate yet significant TCRB CDR3 shortening was seen in Type 1 diabetes patients in all four CD4+ subsets.

These receptors are not linked to any known antigen. Sequencing targeted expressed TCRB transcripts, as all isolated RNA had been reverse transcribed. TCRdb keeps only in-frame clones here, not all; method: immunoSEQ multiplex PCR. The sample lists roughly 150,000 clones; 7.8% were seen once. Material for sequencing was central memory CD4+ T cells from blood. The receptors shown here come from a middle-aged woman with type 1 diabetes.

The V and J genes are TRBV28 and TRBJ1-1; the D gene is possibly TRBD1 (6 bases). This CDR3 has 15 residues. Germline V gives CDR1 MDHEN, CDR2 SYDVKM. Trimming pared 2 bases from V and 3 bases from J, leaving 13 bases between. The CDR3 here is CASSLGGPKDTEAFF. CDR3 DNA sequence: TGTGCCAGCAGTTTAGGGGGCCCGAAGGACACTGAAGCTTTCTTT.

This clone was counted between two and nine times. CDR3 residues: CASTDGLAGSYEQYF. The CDR3 DNA reads as TGTGCCAGCACCGACGGACTAGCGGGTTCCTACGAGCAGTACTTC. The chain uses TRBV6-6 and TRBJ2-7, with 11 bases matching TRBD2. Per germline, CDR1 MNHNY and CDR2 SVGAGI (reference sequence). The CDR3 consists of 15 residues. V shed 7 bases, J shed 1 base, and the junction held 6 bases outside the gene matches.

This chain joins TRBV29-1 and TRBJ1-3; no reliable D call. Trimming removed 5 bases at V and 0 bases at J, with 8 bases between. CDR1 and CDR2 from the germline V gene are SQVTM and ANQGSEA. There are 13 residues in the CDR3. The CDR3 DNA reads as TGCAGCGTTAGCAACCTCTCTGGAAACACCATATATTTT. Translated: CSVSNLSGNTIYF.

This clone was observed a few times. CDR3 nucleotide sequence: TGCGCCAGCAGACCCGGGACAGCTGAAGCTTTCTTT. It yields the protein CASRPGTAEAFF. This chain connects TRBV5-1 to TRBJ1-1, with 7 bases that match TRBD1. This CDR3 contains 12 residues. Unmatched junction bases numbered 4, after V lost 5 bases and J lost 6 bases. CDR1 and CDR2 (germline): SGHRS, YFSETQ.

The chain has TRBV6-5 and TRBJ1-2; 8 bases line up with TRBD1. In germline, CDR1 is MNHEY, CDR2 SVGAGI. The CDR3 extends over 13 amino acids. V lost 11 bases, J lost 4 bases, and 9 bases stayed unmatched. The CDR3 spells CASGQGRGYGYTF. In DNA form, the CDR3 reads TGTGCCTCAGGACAGGGCCGCGGCTATGGCTACACCTTC.

This rearrangement joins TRBV10-3 to TRBJ1-2, with 10 bases identical to TRBD1. Germline CDR1 is ENHRY and CDR2 is SYGVKD. The junction had 12 bases not matched to a gene; V was cut back by 0 bases and J by 8 bases. This CDR3 spans 17 amino acids. The CDR3, as DNA: TGTGCCATCAGTGAGTCGAAGGGGACAGGGGCCTTTGGGGGCTACACCTTC. Encoded protein: CAISESKGTGAFGGYTF.

This clone was observed a handful of times. The junction shows a germline mismatch at one end, possibly a read error. The chain carries TRBV28 and TRBJ1-1; 9 bases agree with TRBD1. The CDR3 is 16 amino acids. The V gene's germline CDR1 is MDHEN and CDR2 SYDVKM. CDR3 sequence reads: CASSFGSRGQGLPLIF. CDR3 DNA: TGTGCCAGCAGTTTCGGTTCGCGGGGACAGGGTCTTCCACTTATCTTT.

The genes are TRBV10-3 and TRBJ2-1, with 8 bases lining up with TRBD1. The CDR3 length is 13 residues. Germline lookup yields CDR1 ENHRY and CDR2 SYGVKD. Germline trimming cut 6 bases from V and 7 bases from J; bases unmatched to any gene: 5. The CDR3 here is CAIRGTGNNEQFF. DNA of the CDR3: TGTGCCATCAGGGGGACAGGCAATAATGAGCAGTTCTTC.

This clone appeared a few times. This rearrangement joins TRBV18 to TRBJ2-1, with 9 bases identical to TRBD2. This CDR3 comprises 16 residues. CDR1 is KGHSH and CDR2 is LQKENI in the germline V gene. After removal of 3 bases from V and 5 bases from J, the junction contained 8 bases not matched to a gene. CDR3 bases: TGTGCCAGCTCACCCATCCTGGGACTAGCCCACAATGAGCAGTTCTTC. It yields the protein CASSPILGLAHNEQFF.

The table lists this clone with a few counts. The chain joins TRBV25-1 to TRBJ1-5; 10 nucleotides line up with TRBD1. Germline CDR1 is MGHDK and CDR2 is SYGVNS. The CDR3 totals 15 residues. Germline trimming cut 4 bases from V and 5 bases from J; bases unmatched to any gene: 5. The CDR3 DNA is TGTGCCAGCAGTGGATACGGGACAGGGGATCAGCCCCAGCATTTT. This encodes CASSGYGTGDQPQHF.

This clone has only a few counts. V is TRBV15 and J is TRBJ1-5; tentatively, D is TRBD1 (5 bases). CDR3 length: 14 residues. Per germline, CDR1 LNHNV and CDR2 YYDKDF (reference sequence). The ends were cut back, 1 base at V and 6 bases at J, with 10 bases in the middle. CDR3 in amino acids: CATSRAAGGQPQHF. The CDR3 region has the DNA TGTGCCACCAGCAGAGCGGCGGGGGGTCAGCCCCAGCATTTT.

This clone was counted between two and nine times. The rearrangement links TRBV5-6 to TRBJ2-2; TRBD2 matches 10 bases. The length of the CDR3 is 19 residues. The germline V gene has CDR1 SGHDT and CDR2 YYEEEE. Germline trimming cut 6 bases from V and 0 bases from J; bases unmatched to any gene: 14. CDR3 in amino acids: CASITGVAGGSANTGELFF. CDR3 nucleotides: TGTGCCAGCATCACAGGGGTAGCGGGGGGCTCCGCGAACACCGGGGAGCTGTTTTTT. Using reference TRBV5-6 and TRBJ2-2 for the parts outside the CDR3, the full variable domain is DAGVTQSPTHLIKTRGQQVTLRCSPKSGHDTVSWYQQALGQGPQFIFQYYEEEERQRGNFPDRFSGHQFPNYSSELNVNALLLGDSALYLCASITGVAGGSANTGELFFGEGSRLTVL.

The V and J genes are TRBV11-2 and TRBJ1-2; D is uncertain. Germline assignment: CDR1 SGHAT and CDR2 FQNNGV. V was clipped by 4 bases and J by 5 bases, with 26 bases between them. CDR3 length: 18 residues. CDR3 protein: CASSSTRTPNLRGYGYTF. The CDR3 DNA reads as TGTGCCAGCAGCTCAACACGGACTCCCAATCTCCGGGGATATGGCTACACCTTC.

This clone came up a few times. V usage is TRBV5-6 and J usage is TRBJ1-2; D ambiguous. The V gene lost 4 bases and the J gene lost 2 bases, with 15 bases spanning the gap. The CDR3 runs 15 residues. Per germline, CDR1 SGHDT and CDR2 YYEEEE. The CDR3, as DNA: TGTGCCAGCAGCACCCGACGGGAGGGAAACTATGGCTACACCTTC. Its protein product is CASSTRREGNYGYTF.

CDR3 sequence: CSVRKSGINEKLFF. In nucleotides, the CDR3 is TGCAGCGTCCGAAAGTCCGGGATTAATGAAAAACTGTTTTTT. V and J are TRBV29-1 and TRBJ1-4; D uncertain. Germline V gene data show CDR1 as SQVTM and CDR2 as ANQGSEA. The germline V and J ends were trimmed by 6 bases and 4 bases, with 15 bases remaining between them. The CDR3 sequence is 14 residues long.

This clone occurred a few times. The V gene is TRBV11-2, the J gene TRBJ1-1; a possible D gene is TRBD1 (6 bases). The CDR3 sequence is 15 residues long. With 0 bases removed from V and 2 bases from J, the gap between germline ends came to 10 bases. CDR1 SGHAT and CDR2 FQNNGV come from the germline V gene. Written as DNA, the CDR3 is TGTGCCAGCAGCTTAGAGGCCAGGGGCAACACTGAAGCTTTCTTT. Translated, it gives CASSLEARGNTEAFF. The variable domain in full, completed from reference TRBV11-2 and TRBJ1-1, reads EAGVAQSPRYKIIEKRQSVAFWCNPISGHATLYWYQQILGQGPKLLIQFQNNGVVDDSQLPKDRFSAERLKGVDSTLKIQPAKLEDSAVYLCASSLEARGNTEAFFGQGTRLTVV.

This clone showed up just a few times. This chain connects TRBV18 to TRBJ1-3; 7 positions match TRBD1. With V trimmed by 3 bases and J by 3 bases, 11 bases remained unmatched. This CDR3 is built from 17 residues. Germline V CDR1 and CDR2: KGHSH, LQKENI. The CDR3 nucleotides are TGTGCCAGCTCACCTCTGGCGGCGGGACAGCTTGGAAACACCATATATTTT. Amino acids: CASSPLAAGQLGNTIYF.

This chain connects TRBV29-1 to TRBJ1-1, with a possible D match to TRBD1 (6 bases). Germline-derived CDR1 and CDR2 are SQVTM and ANQGSEA. The V end was cut by 6 bases, the J end by 4 bases, with 24 bases between. The CDR3 consists of 16 residues. DNA for the CDR3: TGCAGCGTCCCCCGGCCTGGTACAGGGATAGGCACTGAAGCTTTCTTT. Translation: CSVPRPGTGIGTEAFF.

A few counts support this clone. The genes are TRBV28 and TRBJ1-5, with D possibly TRBD1 on 6 matching bases. This CDR3 region has 15 residues. The germline CDR1 and CDR2 sequences are MDHEN and SYDVKM. V was clipped by 7 bases and J by 6 bases, with 19 bases between them. For the CDR3, the DNA is TGTGCCAGCAATCTATGGTCGGGGGGCAGTCAGCCCCAGCATTTT. Translated, it gives CASNLWSGGSQPQHF.

The rearrangement uses TRBV2 and TRBJ2-3; 8 bases agree with TRBD2. With V trimmed by 10 bases and J by 6 bases, 9 bases remained unmatched. CDR3 size: 13 residues. The germline gives CDR1 SNHLY, CDR2 FYNNEI. The CDR3 nucleotides are TGTGCCACCGAGCGGGGGAATGTGGATACGCAGTATTTT. This translates into CATERGNVDTQYF.

V usage is TRBV6-5 and J usage is TRBJ1-5; D is undetermined. The germline V and J ends were trimmed by 4 bases and 9 bases, with 13 bases remaining between them. Germline CDR1 and CDR2: MNHEY and SVGAGI. The CDR3 sequence is 13 residues long. The CDR3: CASSFQTPPPQHF. CDR3 DNA sequence: TGTGCCAGCAGTTTCCAAACTCCTCCGCCCCAGCATTTT.

This rearrangement joins TRBV7-9 to TRBJ2-7; TRBD1 is a possible D gene (5 bases). V lost 1 base, J lost 4 bases, and 11 bases lay in between. Germline V gene sequence: CDR1 SEHNR, CDR2 FQNEAQ (reference sequence). CDR3 size: 14 residues. CDR3 loop: CASSLEQGGYEQYF. Here the CDR3 DNA reads TGTGCCAGCAGCTTAGAGCAGGGTGGATACGAGCAGTACTTC.

This clone was counted only a few times. The CDR3 sequence is CASTLGQGMADTQYF. CDR3 nucleotides: TGTGCCAGCACCCTGGGACAGGGTATGGCAGATACGCAGTATTTT. V usage is TRBV5-6 and J usage is TRBJ2-3; 9 bases align to TRBD1. V shed 6 bases, J shed 4 bases, and the junction held 9 bases outside the gene matches. CDR3 size: 15 residues. CDR1 SGHDT and CDR2 YYEEEE come from the germline V gene.

The chain recombines TRBV2 with TRBJ2-7; D gene ambiguous. The CDR3 covers 13 residues. V was cut by 5 bases and J by 2 bases, with 10 bases left in between. Germline CDR1 reads SNHLY; CDR2 reads FYNNEI. The CDR3 DNA reads TGTGCCAGCAGTACGCGACAAGCCTACGAGCAGTACTTC. Its protein is CASSTRQAYEQYF.

V gene TRBV9 combines with J gene TRBJ1-6; no definite D call. Per the germline V gene, CDR1 is SGDLS and CDR2 is YYNGEE. This CDR3 is 14 amino acids long. The V end lost 7 bases, the J end lost 3 bases, and 11 bases lay between the germline ends. The CDR3 coding sequence is TGTGCCAGCGGTGGGAGGGACTATAATTCACCCCTCCACTTT. Its translation: CASGGRDYNSPLHF.

In its sample, this clone was seen a few times. The rearrangement joins TRBV6-5 to TRBJ1-2; 8 bases fit TRBD1. V lost 8 bases and J lost 8; bases outside the gene matches: 7. Germline V gives CDR1 MNHEY, CDR2 SVGAGI. This CDR3 comprises 12 residues. CDR3 DNA: TGTGCCAGCCGCGACAGGGGTAGCGGCTACACCTTC. Protein: CASRDRGSGYTF.

This chain uses TRBV28 with TRBJ2-1, with TRBD2 matching 12 bases. V lost 6 bases and J lost 4; bases outside the gene matches: 10. This CDR3 contains 17 residues. Germline CDR1 and CDR2: MDHEN and SYDVKM. CDR3 region: CASSLTSGGTGYNEQFF. The CDR3 DNA reads TGTGCCAGCAGCCTGACTAGCGGGGGAACGGGATACAATGAGCAGTTCTTC.

The chain uses TRBV4-2 and TRBJ2-5; 7 positions match TRBD1. J lost 2 bases, V lost 2 bases, and 11 bases had no gene match. Germline lookup yields CDR1 LGHNA and CDR2 YNFKEQ. The CDR3 contains 17 residues. For the CDR3, the DNA is TGTGCCAGCAGCCAACCCCGGGGTGGGGACAGTCAAGAGACCCAGTACTTC. Translated, it gives CASSQPRGGDSQETQYF.

The rearrangement links TRBV5-6 to TRBJ1-2; D may be TRBD1 (5 bases). The CDR3 is made up of 13 amino acids. In germline, CDR1 is SGHDT, CDR2 YYEEEE. The V gene lost 6 bases and the J gene lost 6 bases, with 15 bases spanning the gap. In nucleotides, the CDR3 is TGTGCCAGCACCCTTGGGGCCCCTGATGGCTACACCTTC. Translated: CASTLGAPDGYTF.

There are a few counts of this clone. The J gene is TRBJ2-1, the V gene TRBV28; TRBD2 aligns across 10 bases. This CDR3 spans 15 amino acids. The germline CDR1 and CDR2 sequences are MDHEN and SYDVKM. Losses at the gene ends were 7 bases for V and 4 bases for J; bases not matched to a gene: 7. The CDR3 is CASTFSGGVYNEQFF. DNA for the CDR3: TGTGCCAGCACCTTCAGCGGGGGGGTTTACAATGAGCAGTTCTTC.